One T cell receptor beta chain is described in this entry. Its cognate antigen is unknown. This record comes from a study of Ad26.COV2.S vaccination and SARS-CoV-2 variants. Assay: immunoSEQ multiplex PCR; the TCRdb copy retains only in-frame clones and omits some. The sample contains hundreds of thousands of clones, about 90% of which appear only once. Notes on the study in general: Participants in the vaccine arm had higher spike-specific TCR breadth; placebo recipients had lower. Measurements of TCR breadth and depth may have given underestimates of the total T cell responses.

The V and J ends lost 6 bases and 7 bases respectively, with 8 bases between them. The CDR3 is 11 amino acids. CDR1 is SNHLY, CDR2 FYNNEI, per germline. The chain uses TRBV2 and TRBJ2-3; a weak D match, TRBD1 (5 bases). Sequenced material: peripheral blood, taken after recovery from COVID-19. The source is a human donor who had recovered from COVID-19. The DNA for the CDR3 is TGTGCCAGCAGCGACAGTTATACGCAGTATTTT. This sequence encodes CASSDSYTQYF.